This is a list of T cell receptor beta chains from one sample in a study of monozygotic twins with inflammatory bowel disease. TCRdb re-called the 5' RACE reads; one entry per CDR3 protein, DNA not given. The sample includes around 97,000 distinct CDR3 sequences. Material for sequencing was blood. These receptors were obtained from a human donor with ulcerative colitis or Crohn's disease, or a healthy co-twin of an affected twin (not recorded which). CDR3s include the opening cysteine and the closing phenylalanine or tryptophan. Each record gives: J gene, CDR3 length, V gene, CDR3 protein.

J gene: TRBJ1-2
CDR3 length: 13
V gene: TRBV30
CDR3 protein: CAWLTGGTGGYTF

J gene: TRBJ2-7
CDR3 length: 16
V gene: TRBV6-5
CDR3 protein: CASSYSWSISGGEQYF

J gene: TRBJ1-1
CDR3 length: 13
V gene: TRBV7-3
CDR3 protein: CASSLMGGNEAFF

J gene: TRBJ2-4
CDR3 length: 15
V gene: TRBV6-2/TRBV6-3
CDR3 protein: CASSTGQIAKNIQYF

J gene: TRBJ2-7
CDR3 length: 15
V gene: TRBV4-3
CDR3 protein: CASSQVGSVPYEQYF

J gene: TRBJ2-4
CDR3 length: 11
V gene: TRBV20-1
CDR3 protein: CSAIVGAIQYF

J gene: TRBJ2-7
CDR3 length: 14
V gene: TRBV2
CDR3 protein: CASSERELSREQYF

J gene: TRBJ2-3
CDR3 length: 15
V gene: TRBV12-3/TRBV12-4
CDR3 protein: CASRPRGRGADTQYF

J gene: TRBJ1-2
CDR3 length: 14
V gene: TRBV20-1
CDR3 protein: CSAIQAPRFYGYTF

J gene: TRBJ2-5
CDR3 length: 16
V gene: TRBV7-2
CDR3 protein: CASSLGVQGAGETQYF

J gene: TRBJ2-2
CDR3 length: 16
V gene: TRBV7-9
CDR3 protein: CASSPTSGSPDGELFF

J gene: TRBJ2-5
CDR3 length: 15
V gene: TRBV7-9
CDR3 protein: CASSLGLGQQETQYF

J gene: TRBJ2-2
CDR3 length: 16
V gene: TRBV27
CDR3 protein: CASSFLRDSSTGELFF

J gene: TRBJ2-7
CDR3 length: 11
V gene: TRBV20-1
CDR3 protein: CSASGTVEQYF

J gene: TRBJ2-7
CDR3 length: 13
V gene: TRBV7-9
CDR3 protein: CASSPDFGYEQYF

J gene: TRBJ2-3
CDR3 length: 15
V gene: TRBV7-3
CDR3 protein: CASSFSGGAKDTQYF

J gene: TRBJ2-7
CDR3 length: 15
V gene: TRBV27
CDR3 protein: CASSLRPSGASEQYF

J gene: TRBJ2-7
CDR3 length: 13
V gene: TRBV9
CDR3 protein: CASSPGTGREQYF

J gene: TRBJ2-4
CDR3 length: 14
V gene: TRBV3-1
CDR3 protein: CASSHMTGENIQYF

J gene: TRBJ2-7
CDR3 length: 12
V gene: TRBV7-2
CDR3 protein: CASSLGVYEQYF

J gene: TRBJ2-7
CDR3 length: 15
V gene: TRBV27
CDR3 protein: CASSPTTGTSGVQYF

J gene: TRBJ1-2
CDR3 length: 13
V gene: TRBV12-3/TRBV12-4
CDR3 protein: CASTPPGNYGYTF

J gene: TRBJ2-1
CDR3 length: 14
V gene: TRBV27
CDR3 protein: CASSPSGLDNEQFF

J gene: TRBJ2-7
CDR3 length: 14
V gene: TRBV7-2
CDR3 protein: CASSLDSTGYEQYF